This T cell receptor beta chain derives from a study of blood T cell repertoires in COVID-19. Study-wide background: Acute-phase and convalescent COVID-19 samples originated in the United States, Italy and Spain. The cDNA or gDNA used as material had been derived from T cells, B-cell-depleted T cells, or PBMCs.

In germline, CDR1 is SEHNR, CDR2 FQNEAQ (reference sequence). The CDR3 has 16 residues. Unmatched junction bases numbered 10, after V lost 5 bases and J lost 3 bases. Profiled with immunoSEQ multiplex PCR; TCRdb holds only in-frame clones, not every one. The sample lists tens of thousands of clones, about nine tenths occurring once. The sample consisted of peripheral blood. The source of this sequence is a woman between 45 and 60 years old with active or convalescent COVID-19. The chain is built from TRBV7-9 and TRBJ1-1; TRBD1 matches at 9 bases. The CDR3 nucleotides are TGTGCCAGCAGCCCAAAAACCGGGACAGGGCACACTGAAGCTTTCTTT. It encodes CASSPKTGTGHTEAFF.